This note documents a single T cell receptor beta chain sequence. Here immunoSEQ multiplex PCR was the method, and the copy in TCRdb shows in-frame clones only, minus some. Among approximately 220,000 clones, more than 85% were seen once, and the ten largest hold less than 0.75%. This sample is part of a study of blood T cell repertoires in COVID-19. Study information: In each case, the material was cDNA or gDNA derived from T cells, B-cell-depleted T cells, or PBMCs.

The sequence was obtained from a man aged 35-49 years with acute or convalescent COVID-19. Sequencing was performed on peripheral blood.

CDR3 nucleotide sequence: TGCGCCAGCAGCTTGGCCTCTCTAGCGGGAGTGGGCGAGCAGTACTTC. This gives the protein CASSLASLAGVGEQYF. This chain uses TRBV5-1 with TRBJ2-7, with 10 bases identical to TRBD2. Germline lookup yields CDR1 SGHRS and CDR2 YFSETQ. There are 16 residues in the CDR3. J was trimmed by 6 bases and V by 0 bases; bases with no gene match: 9. Full variable domain (outside the CDR3, taken from reference TRBV5-1 and TRBJ2-7): KAGVTQTPRYLIKTRGQQVTLSCSPISGHRSVSWYQQTPGQGLQFLFEYFSETQRNKGNFPGRFSGRQFSNSRSEMNVSTLELGDSALYLCASSLASLAGVGEQYFGPGTRLTVT.